Detailed here is one TCR beta chain. Its antigen is unidentified. This entry comes from a study of siplizumab effects on memory and regulatory T cells. General study points: Apparently more diverse than memory cells, naive T cells also seemed major alloresponse contributors.

Per sample, the assay covered approximately 91,000 TCR templates. Sequencing was performed with immunoSEQ multiplex PCR; in TCRdb, only in-frame clones are kept and a portion is missing. The sample carries over 70,000 clones, approximately 95% recorded once. The CDR3 is 13 residues long. V lost 5 bases to trimming and J lost 6 bases, with 14 bases between them. Germline assignment: CDR1 SGHTA and CDR2 FQGTGA. The V call is TRBV7-3, the J call TRBJ2-7; D not certain. Sequenced input: CD8+ T cells sorted from blood. The source is a human donor in good health. The CDR3 here is CASSARDRSEQYF. CDR3 DNA sequence: TGTGCCAGCAGCGCCCGAGATAGGTCCGAGCAGTACTTC.